This T cell receptor (gamma chain) was identified in a study of intestinal T cells in coeliac disease. In the study overall: Mean age was about 15 for coeliac patients versus around 50 for controls. Study-wide points: TRG clustering correctly classified 51 of 54 biopsies (around 94%). CDR3 sequence counts may reflect PCR duplicates rather than true repeats. Reported leave-one-out accuracy of TRD kmer clustering was less than 95%.

To note about this clone: Its antigen is not identified.

This CDR3 spans 11 amino acids. After removal of 1 base from V and 12 bases from J, the junction contained 6 bases not matched to a gene. Germline-derived CDR1 and CDR2 are EGSNGY and YDSYNSKV. Each case's genomic DNA was extracted from ten roughly 5.1-µm formalin-fixed paraffin-embedded scrolls. LymphoTrack primers amplified TRG sequences from about 200 ng of biopsy DNA. TCRdb used CATT to re-call clones from the multiplex PCR reads. The sample contains fewer than 2,500 gamma-chain clones, under 55% of which appear only once. The chain carries TRGV2 and TRGJ1 or TRGJ2. What was sequenced was a duodenal biopsy. This sequence originates from a human donor with celiac disease. The CDR3, as DNA: TGTGCCACCTGGGACGGCATCAGGAAACTCTTT. Its protein is CATWDGIRKLF.